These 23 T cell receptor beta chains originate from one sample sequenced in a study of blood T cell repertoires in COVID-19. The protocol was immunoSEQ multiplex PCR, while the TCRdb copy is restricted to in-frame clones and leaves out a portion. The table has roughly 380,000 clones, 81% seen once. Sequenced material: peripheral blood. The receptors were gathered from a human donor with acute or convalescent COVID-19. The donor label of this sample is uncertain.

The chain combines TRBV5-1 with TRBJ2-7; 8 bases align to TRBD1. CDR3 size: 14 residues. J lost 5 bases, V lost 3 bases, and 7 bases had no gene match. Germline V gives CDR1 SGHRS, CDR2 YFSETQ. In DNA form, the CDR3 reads TGCGCCAGCAGCTCAGGACAGGGTTTGGACGAGCAGTACTTC. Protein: CASSSGQGLDEQYF.

CDR3 DNA sequence: TGTGCCAGCAGCCAAGAAACCGGGCATGGAGGCACTGAAGCTTTCTTT. This encodes CASSQETGHGGTEAFF. The rearrangement uses TRBV3-1 (or the pseudogene TRBV3-2) and TRBJ1-1; the D is unclear. With 0 bases removed from V and 4 bases from J, the gap between germline ends came to 15 bases. This CDR3 region has 16 residues. Germline V gene sequence: CDR1 LGHDT, CDR2 YNNKEL (reference sequence).

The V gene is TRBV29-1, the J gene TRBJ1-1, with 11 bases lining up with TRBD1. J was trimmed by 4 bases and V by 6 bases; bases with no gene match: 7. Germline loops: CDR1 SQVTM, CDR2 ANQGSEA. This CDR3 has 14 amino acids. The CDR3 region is CSVRTGTGGTEAFF. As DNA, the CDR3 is TGCAGCGTGAGGACCGGGACAGGGGGCACTGAAGCTTTCTTT. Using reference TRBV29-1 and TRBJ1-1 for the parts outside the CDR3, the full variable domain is SAVISQKPSRDICQRGTSLTIQCQVDSQVTMMFWYRQQPGQSLTLIATANQGSEATYESGFVIDKFPISRPNLTFSTLTVSNMSPEDSSIYLCSVRTGTGGTEAFFGQGTRLTVV.

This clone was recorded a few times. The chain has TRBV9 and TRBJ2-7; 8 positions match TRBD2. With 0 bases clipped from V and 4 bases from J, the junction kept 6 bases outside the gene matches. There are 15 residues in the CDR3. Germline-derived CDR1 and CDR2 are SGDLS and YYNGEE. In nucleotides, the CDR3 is TGTGCCAGCAGCGTAGGGGGACTAGTGGGTTACGAGCAGTACTTC. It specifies CASSVGGLVGYEQYF.

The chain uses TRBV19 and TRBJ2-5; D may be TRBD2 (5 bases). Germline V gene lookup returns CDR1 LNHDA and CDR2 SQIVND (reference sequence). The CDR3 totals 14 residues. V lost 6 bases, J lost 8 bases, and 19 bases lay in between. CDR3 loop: CASSTSGYMGTQYF. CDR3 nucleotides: TGTGCCAGTAGCACTTCGGGATATATGGGAACCCAGTACTTC.

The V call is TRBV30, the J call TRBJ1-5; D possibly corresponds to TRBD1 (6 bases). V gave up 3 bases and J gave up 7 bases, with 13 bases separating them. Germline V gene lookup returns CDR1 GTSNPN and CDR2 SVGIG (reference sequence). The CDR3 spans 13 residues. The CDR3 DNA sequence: TGTGCCTGGAGGGGTCCAGGGGTGCAGCCCCAGCATTTT. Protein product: CAWRGPGVQPQHF.

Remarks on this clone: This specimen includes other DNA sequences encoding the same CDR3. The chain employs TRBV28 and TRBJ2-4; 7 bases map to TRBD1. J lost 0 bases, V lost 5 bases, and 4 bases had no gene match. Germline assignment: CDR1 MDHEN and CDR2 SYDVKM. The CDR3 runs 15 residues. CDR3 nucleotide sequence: TGTGCCAGCAGTCTAACAGGGGTAGCCAAAAACATTCAGTACTTC. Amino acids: CASSLTGVAKNIQYF.

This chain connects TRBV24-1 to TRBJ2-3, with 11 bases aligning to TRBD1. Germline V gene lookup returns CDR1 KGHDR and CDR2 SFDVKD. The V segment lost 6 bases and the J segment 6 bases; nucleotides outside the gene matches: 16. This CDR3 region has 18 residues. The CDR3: CATSNPSGTGGEWDTQYF. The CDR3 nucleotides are TGTGCCACCAGTAACCCCTCCGGGACAGGGGGGGAATGGGATACGCAGTATTTT.

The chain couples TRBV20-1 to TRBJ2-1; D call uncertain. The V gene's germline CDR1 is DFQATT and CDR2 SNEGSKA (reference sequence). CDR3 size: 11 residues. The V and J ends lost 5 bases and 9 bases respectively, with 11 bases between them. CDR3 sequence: CSASTGFEQFF. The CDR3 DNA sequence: TGCAGTGCTTCGACCGGGTTTGAGCAGTTCTTC.

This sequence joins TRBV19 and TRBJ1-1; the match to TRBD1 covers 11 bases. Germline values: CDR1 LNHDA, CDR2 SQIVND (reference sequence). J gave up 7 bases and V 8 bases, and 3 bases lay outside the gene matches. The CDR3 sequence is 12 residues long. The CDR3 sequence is CASGQGAFEAFF. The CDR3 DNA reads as TGTGCCAGTGGACAGGGGGCTTTTGAAGCTTTCTTT.

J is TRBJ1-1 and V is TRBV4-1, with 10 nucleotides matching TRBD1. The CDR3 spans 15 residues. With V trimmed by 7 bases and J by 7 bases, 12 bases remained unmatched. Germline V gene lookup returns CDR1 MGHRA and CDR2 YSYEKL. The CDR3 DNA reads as TGCGCCAGCACCCCGGGGACAGGGGATTTCGGTGAAGCTTTCTTT. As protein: CASTPGTGDFGEAFF.

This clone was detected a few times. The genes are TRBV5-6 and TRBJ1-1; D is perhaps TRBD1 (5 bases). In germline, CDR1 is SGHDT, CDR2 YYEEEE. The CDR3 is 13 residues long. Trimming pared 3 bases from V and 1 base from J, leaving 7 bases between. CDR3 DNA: TGTGCCAGCAGCTATGACAGGAACACTGAAGCTTTCTTT. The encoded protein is CASSYDRNTEAFF.

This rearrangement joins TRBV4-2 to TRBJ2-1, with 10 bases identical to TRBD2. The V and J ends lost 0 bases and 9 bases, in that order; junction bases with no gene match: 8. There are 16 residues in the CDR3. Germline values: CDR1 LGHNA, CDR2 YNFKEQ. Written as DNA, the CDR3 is TGTGCCAGCAGCCAAGACGGGAGCGGGGGGGCAGTTGAGCAGTTCTTC. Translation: CASSQDGSGGAVEQFF.

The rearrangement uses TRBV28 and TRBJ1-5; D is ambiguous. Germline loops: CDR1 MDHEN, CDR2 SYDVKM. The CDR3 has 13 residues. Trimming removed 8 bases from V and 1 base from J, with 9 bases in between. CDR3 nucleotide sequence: TGTGCCAGCCGACAAGAGAGCAATCAGCCCCAGCATTTT. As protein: CASRQESNQPQHF.

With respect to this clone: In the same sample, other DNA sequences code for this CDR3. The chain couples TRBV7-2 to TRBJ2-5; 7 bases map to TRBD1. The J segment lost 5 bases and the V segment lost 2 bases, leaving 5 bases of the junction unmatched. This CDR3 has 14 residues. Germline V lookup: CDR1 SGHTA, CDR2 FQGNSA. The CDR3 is CASSLSGRGETQYF. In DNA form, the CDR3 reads TGTGCCAGCAGCTTATCTGGCAGGGGGGAGACCCAGTACTTC.

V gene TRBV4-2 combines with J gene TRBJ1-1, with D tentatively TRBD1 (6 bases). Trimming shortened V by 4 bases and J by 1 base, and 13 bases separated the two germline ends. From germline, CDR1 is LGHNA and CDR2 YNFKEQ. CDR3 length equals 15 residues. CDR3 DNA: TGTGCCAGCAGCCTCCAACAGGGTACGAACACTGAAGCTTTCTTT. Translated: CASSLQQGTNTEAFF.

The CDR3 loop is CASSPGLAGGPGSEQFF. CDR3 coding DNA: TGTGCCAGCAGCCCGGGACTAGCGGGGGGGCCAGGTTCTGAGCAGTTCTTC. The V and J genes are TRBV2 and TRBJ2-1; 16 nucleotides line up with TRBD2. Germline-derived CDR1 and CDR2 are SNHLY and FYNNEI. The CDR3 runs to 17 residues. V shed 6 bases, J shed 9 bases, and the junction held 11 bases outside the gene matches.

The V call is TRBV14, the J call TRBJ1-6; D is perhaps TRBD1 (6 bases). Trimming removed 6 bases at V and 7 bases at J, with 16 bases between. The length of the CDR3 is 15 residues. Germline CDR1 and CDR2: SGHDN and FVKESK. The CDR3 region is CASSSRGQTNSPLHF. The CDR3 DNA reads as TGTGCCAGCAGTTCCAGGGGCCAAACCAATTCACCCCTCCACTTT.

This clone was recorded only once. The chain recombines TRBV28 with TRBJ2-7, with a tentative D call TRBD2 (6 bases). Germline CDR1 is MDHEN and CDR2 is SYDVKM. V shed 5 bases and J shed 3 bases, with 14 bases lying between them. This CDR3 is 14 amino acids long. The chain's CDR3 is CASSPGGSLYEQYF. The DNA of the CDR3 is TGTGCCAGCAGTCCAGGAGGGAGTCTCTACGAGCAGTACTTC.

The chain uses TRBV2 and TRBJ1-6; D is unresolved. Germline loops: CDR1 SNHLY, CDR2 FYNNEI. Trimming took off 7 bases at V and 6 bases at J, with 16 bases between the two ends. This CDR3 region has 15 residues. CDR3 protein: CASKREGRRNSPLHF. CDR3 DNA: TGTGCCAGCAAGCGGGAGGGCAGGCGTAATTCACCCCTCCACTTT.

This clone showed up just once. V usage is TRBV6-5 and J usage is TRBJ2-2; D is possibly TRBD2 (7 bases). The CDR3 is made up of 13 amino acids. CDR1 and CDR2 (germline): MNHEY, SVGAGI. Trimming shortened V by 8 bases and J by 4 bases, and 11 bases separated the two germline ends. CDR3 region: CASGEGVTGELFF. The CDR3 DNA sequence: TGTGCCAGCGGGGAGGGGGTCACCGGGGAGCTGTTTTTT.

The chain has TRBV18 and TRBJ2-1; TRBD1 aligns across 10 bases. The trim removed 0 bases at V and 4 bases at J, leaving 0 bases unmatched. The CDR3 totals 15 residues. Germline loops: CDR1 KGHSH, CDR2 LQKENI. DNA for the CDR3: TGTGCCAGCTCACCACCGGGACAGGGGTACAATGAGCAGTTCTTC. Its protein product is CASSPPGQGYNEQFF. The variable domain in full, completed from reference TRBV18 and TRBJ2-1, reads NAGVMQNPRHLVRRRGQEARLRCSPMKGHSHVYWYRQLPEEGLKFMVYLQKENIIDESGMPKERFSAEFPKEGPSILRIQQVVRGDSAAYFCASSPPGQGYNEQFFGPGTRLTVL.

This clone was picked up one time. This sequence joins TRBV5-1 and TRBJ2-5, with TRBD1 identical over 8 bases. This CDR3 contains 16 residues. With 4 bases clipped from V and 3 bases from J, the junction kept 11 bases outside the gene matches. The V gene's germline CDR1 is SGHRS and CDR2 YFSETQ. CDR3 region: CASSRPRGLGEETQYF. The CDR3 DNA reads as TGCGCCAGCAGCAGGCCCAGGGGGCTTGGAGAAGAGACCCAGTACTTC.